The clone carrying this TCR beta chain showed up many times. What it binds is unknown. TCRdb independently ran MiXCR on the reads; one entry per CDR3 protein. The data contain 700,000 to 950,000 distinct CDR3 sequences, less than 35% of them seen just once; the ten biggest clones take up approximately 13%. CDR1 is SGHVS and CDR2 is FQNEAQ in the germline V gene. The CDR3 consists of 14 residues. V shed 5 bases and J 10 bases; nucleotides not matched to a gene: 6. The sample originates from a study of T cell repertoires in cytomegalovirus infection. Study-level information: Carrying CMV and the relevant HLA type showed in public TCR beta signatures.

Study-wide points: Carriers of CMV plus the relevant HLA were identified by cumulative public TCR beta family frequency.

The gene calls are TRBV7-8 and TRBJ1-6; 9 nucleotides align to TRBD1. This receptor was obtained from a human donor in good health (CMV status not recorded). Some clones in this sample may be carry-over from other donors' samples. The sample consisted of cultured CD8+ T cells from PBMCs, taken from culture after CMV antigen stimulation. DNA for the CDR3: TGTGCCAGCAGCACTGGACAGGGGTACTCACCCCTCCACTTT. Protein product: CASSTGQGYSPLHF.